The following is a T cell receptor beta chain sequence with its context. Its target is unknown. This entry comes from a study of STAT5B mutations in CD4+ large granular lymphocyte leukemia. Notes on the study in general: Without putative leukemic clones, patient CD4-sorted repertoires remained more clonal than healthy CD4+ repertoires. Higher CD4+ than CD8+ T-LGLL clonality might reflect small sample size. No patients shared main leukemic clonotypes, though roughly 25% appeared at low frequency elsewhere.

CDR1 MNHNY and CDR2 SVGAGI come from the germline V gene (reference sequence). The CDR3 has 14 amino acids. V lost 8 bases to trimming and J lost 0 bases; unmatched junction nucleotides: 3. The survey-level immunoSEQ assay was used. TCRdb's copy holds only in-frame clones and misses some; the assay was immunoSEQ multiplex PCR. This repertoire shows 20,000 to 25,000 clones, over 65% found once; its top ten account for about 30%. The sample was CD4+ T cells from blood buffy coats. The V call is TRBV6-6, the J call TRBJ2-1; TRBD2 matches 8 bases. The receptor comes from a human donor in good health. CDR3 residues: CASQSGSSYNEQFF. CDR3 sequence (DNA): TGTGCCAGCCAAAGCGGGAGCTCCTACAATGAGCAGTTCTTC.